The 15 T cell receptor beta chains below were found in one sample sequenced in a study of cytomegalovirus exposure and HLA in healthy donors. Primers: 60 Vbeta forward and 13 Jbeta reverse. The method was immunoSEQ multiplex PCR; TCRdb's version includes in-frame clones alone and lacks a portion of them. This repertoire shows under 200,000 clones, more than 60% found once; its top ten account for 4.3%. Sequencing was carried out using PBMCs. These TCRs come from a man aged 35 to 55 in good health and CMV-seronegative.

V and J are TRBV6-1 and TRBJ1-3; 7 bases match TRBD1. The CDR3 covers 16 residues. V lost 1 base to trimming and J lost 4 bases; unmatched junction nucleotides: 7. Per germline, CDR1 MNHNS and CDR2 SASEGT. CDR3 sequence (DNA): TGTGCCAGCAGTGAAGTTGGAACAGGGGCCGGAAACACCATATATTTT. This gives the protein CASSEVGTGAGNTIYF.

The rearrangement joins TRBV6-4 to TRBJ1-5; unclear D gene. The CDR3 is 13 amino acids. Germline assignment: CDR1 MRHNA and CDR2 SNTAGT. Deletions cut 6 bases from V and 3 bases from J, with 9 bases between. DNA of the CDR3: TGTGCCAGCAGCCGGGTTGTCAATCAGCCCCAGCATTTT. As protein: CASSRVVNQPQHF.

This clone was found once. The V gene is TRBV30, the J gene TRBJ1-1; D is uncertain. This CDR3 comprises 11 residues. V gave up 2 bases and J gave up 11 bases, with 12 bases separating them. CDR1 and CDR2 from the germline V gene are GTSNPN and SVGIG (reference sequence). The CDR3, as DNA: TGTGCCTGGAGTCCCGGGTACTTGGCTTTCTTT. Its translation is CAWSPGYLAFF. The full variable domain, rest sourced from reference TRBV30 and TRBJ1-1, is SQTIHQWPATLVQPVGSPLSLECTVEGTSNPNLYWYRQAAGRGLQLLFYSVGIGQISSEVPQNLSASRPQDRQFILSSKKLLLSDSGFYLCAWSPGYLAFFGQGTRLTVV.

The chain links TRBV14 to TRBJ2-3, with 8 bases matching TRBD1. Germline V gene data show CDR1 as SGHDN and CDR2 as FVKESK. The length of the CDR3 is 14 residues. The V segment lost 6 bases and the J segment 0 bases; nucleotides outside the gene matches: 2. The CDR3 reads CASSGDRSTDTQYF. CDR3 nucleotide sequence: TGTGCCAGCAGTGGGGACAGGAGCACAGATACGCAGTATTTT.

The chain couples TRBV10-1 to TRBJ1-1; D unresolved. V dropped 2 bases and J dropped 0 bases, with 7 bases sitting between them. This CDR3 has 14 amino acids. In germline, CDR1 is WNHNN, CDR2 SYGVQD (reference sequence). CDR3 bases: TGCGCCAGCAGTGAGAATGTCATGAACACTGAAGCTTTCTTT. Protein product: CASSENVMNTEAFF.

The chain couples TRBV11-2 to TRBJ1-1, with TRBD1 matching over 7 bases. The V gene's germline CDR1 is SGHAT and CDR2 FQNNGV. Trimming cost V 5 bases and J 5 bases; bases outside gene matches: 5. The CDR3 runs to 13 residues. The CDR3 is CASSHGQATEAFF. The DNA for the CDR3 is TGTGCCAGCAGCCACGGACAGGCTACTGAAGCTTTCTTT.

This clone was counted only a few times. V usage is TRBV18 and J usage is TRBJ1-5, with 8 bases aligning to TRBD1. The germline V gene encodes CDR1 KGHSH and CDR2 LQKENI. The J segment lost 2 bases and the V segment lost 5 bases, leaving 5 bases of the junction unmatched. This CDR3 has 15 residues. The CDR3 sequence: CASSGQGLGNQPQHF. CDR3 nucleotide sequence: TGTGCCAGCTCAGGACAGGGTTTGGGCAATCAGCCCCAGCATTTT.

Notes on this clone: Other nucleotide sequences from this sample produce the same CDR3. CDR3: CASSPGQGAYEQYF. The CDR3 DNA reads as TGTGCCAGCAGCCCAGGACAGGGGGCGTACGAGCAGTACTTC. V gene TRBV9 combines with J gene TRBJ2-7; 11 nucleotides align to TRBD1. The CDR3 loop spans 14 amino acids. Germline values: CDR1 SGDLS, CDR2 YYNGEE. Losses at the gene ends were 4 bases for V and 4 bases for J; bases not matched to a gene: 4.

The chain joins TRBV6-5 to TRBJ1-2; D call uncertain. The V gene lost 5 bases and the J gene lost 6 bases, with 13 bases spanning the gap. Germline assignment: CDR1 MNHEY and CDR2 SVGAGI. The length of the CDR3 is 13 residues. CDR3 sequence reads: CASSHRSSDGYTF. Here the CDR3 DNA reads TGTGCCAGCAGTCACCGGTCCTCTGATGGCTACACCTTC.

In nucleotides, the CDR3 is TGTGCCAGCTCACCTTATGACAGCTACGAGCAGTACTTC. Translated, it gives CASSPYDSYEQYF. The chain employs TRBV18 and TRBJ2-7; the D gene is possibly TRBD1 (5 bases). This CDR3 contains 13 residues. Germline V CDR1 and CDR2: KGHSH, LQKENI. Trimming removed 3 bases at V and 3 bases at J, with 9 bases between.

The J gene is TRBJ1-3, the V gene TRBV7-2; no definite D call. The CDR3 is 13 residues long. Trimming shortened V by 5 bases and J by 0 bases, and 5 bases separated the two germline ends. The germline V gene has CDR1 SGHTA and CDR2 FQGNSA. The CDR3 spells CASSPSSGNTIYF. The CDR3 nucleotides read TGTGCCAGCAGCCCCAGCTCTGGAAACACCATATATTTT.

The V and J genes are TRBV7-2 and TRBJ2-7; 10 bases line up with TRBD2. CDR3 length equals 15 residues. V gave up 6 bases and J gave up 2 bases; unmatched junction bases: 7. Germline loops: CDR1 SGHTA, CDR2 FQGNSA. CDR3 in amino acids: CASSATSGGAYEQYF. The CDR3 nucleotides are TGTGCCAGCAGTGCTACCAGCGGGGGGGCCTACGAGCAGTACTTC.

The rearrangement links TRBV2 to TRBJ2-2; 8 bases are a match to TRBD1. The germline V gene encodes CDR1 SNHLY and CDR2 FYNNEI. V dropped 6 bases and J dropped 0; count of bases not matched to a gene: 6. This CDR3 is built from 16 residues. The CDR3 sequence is CASRLPGQANTGELFF. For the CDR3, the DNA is TGTGCCAGCAGGCTACCGGGACAGGCGAACACCGGGGAGCTGTTTTTT.

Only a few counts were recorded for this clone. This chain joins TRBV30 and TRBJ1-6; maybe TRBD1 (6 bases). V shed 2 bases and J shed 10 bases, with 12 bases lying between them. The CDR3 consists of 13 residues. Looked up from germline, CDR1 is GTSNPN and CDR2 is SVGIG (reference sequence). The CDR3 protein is CAWSPDRWSPLHF. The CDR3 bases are TGTGCCTGGAGTCCTGACAGGTGGTCACCCCTCCACTTT.

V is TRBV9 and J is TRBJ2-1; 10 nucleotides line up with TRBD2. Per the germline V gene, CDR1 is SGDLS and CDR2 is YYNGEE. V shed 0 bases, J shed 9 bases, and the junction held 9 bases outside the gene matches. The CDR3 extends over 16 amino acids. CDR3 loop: CASSVAVAGGLGEQFF. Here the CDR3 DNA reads TGTGCCAGCAGCGTAGCGGTAGCGGGGGGTCTGGGTGAGCAGTTCTTC.